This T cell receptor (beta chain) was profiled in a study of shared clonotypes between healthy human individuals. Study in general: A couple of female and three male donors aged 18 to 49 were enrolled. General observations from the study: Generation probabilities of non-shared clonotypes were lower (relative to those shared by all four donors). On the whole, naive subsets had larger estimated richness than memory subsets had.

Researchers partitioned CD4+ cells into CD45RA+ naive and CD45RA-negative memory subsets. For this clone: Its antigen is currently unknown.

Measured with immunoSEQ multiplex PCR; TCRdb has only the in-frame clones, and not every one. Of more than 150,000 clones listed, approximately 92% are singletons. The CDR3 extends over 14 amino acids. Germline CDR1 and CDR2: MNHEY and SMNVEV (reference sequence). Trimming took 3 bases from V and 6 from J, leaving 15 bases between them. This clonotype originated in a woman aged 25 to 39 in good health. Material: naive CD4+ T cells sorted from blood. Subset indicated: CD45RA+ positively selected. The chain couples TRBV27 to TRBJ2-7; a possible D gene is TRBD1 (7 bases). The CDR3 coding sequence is TGTGCCAGCAGTTTGTCCAGGGGGGTGGGCGAGCAGTACTTC. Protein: CASSLSRGVGEQYF.